This T cell receptor beta chain comes out of a study of T cell responses to AZD1222 COVID-19 vaccine. Notes on the study in general: Spike-spanning, vaccine-associated CD4 TCRs were dominant at 160-218 and 743-854. In a largely white British group with more females than males, clonal diversity was possibly underestimated. The study sampled repertoires only after the peak T cell response.

Analyses pooled second doses at about 4 or about 12 weeks. The data were produced by immunoSEQ multiplex PCR, yet TCRdb's version contains in-frame clones alone and is incomplete. The sample has tens of thousands of clones; about four fifths are singletons. V was shortened by 0 bases and J by 6 bases, with 13 bases between the two germline ends. Germline lookup yields CDR1 SQVTM and CDR2 ANQGSEA. This CDR3 is built from 14 residues. Remarks on this clone: Antigen specificity is unknown.

The sequencing used peripheral blood, collected 28 days after the second AZD1222 dose. V and J are TRBV29-1 and TRBJ2-3; D possibly uses TRBD1 or TRBD2 (5 bases each). The origin of this receptor is an adult who received the AZD1222 COVID-19 vaccine. CDR3 region: CSVEDHPGRDTQYF. The CDR3 bases are TGCAGCGTTGAAGATCACCCGGGGCGCGATACGCAGTATTTT.